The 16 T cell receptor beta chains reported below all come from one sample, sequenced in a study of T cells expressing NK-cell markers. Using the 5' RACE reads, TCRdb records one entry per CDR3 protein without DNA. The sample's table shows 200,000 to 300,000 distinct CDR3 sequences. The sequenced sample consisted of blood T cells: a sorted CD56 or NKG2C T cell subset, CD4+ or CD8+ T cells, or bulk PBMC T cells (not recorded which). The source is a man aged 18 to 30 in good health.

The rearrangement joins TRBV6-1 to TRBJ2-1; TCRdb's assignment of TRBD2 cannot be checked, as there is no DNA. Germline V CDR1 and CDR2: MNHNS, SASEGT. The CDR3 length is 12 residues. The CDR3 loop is CASRLGPSEQFF.

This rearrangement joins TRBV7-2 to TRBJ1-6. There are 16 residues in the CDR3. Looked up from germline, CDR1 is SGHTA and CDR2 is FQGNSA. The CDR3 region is CASSLEGTSFRSPLHF.

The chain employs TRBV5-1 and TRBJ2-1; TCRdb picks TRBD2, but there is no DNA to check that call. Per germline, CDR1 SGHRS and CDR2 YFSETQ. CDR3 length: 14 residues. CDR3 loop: CASRAGLSYNEQFF.

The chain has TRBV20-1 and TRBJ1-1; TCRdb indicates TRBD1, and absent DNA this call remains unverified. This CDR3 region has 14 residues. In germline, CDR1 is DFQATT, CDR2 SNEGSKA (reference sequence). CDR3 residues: CSARVGGRNTEAFF.

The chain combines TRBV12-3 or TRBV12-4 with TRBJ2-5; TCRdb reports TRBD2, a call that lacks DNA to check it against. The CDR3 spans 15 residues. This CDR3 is CASSPTSGSFETQYF.

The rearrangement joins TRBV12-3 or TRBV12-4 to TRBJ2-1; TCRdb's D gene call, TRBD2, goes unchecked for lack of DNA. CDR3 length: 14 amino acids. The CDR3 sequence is CASSGSGITNEQFF.

The CDR3: CSAWVPTSGREETQYF. The chain recombines TRBV20-1 with TRBJ2-3; TCRdb lists TRBD2, though no DNA is available to test this call. Germline V gene lookup returns CDR1 DFQATT and CDR2 SNEGSKA (reference sequence). The CDR3 is 16 residues long.

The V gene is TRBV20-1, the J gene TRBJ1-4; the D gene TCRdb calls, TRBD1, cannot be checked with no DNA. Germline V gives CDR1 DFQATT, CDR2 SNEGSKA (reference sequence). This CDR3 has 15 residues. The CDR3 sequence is CSAIGSGQGNEKLFF.

CDR3 protein: CASSGGHSPLHF. V gene TRBV25-1 combines with J gene TRBJ1-6. Looked up from germline, CDR1 is MGHDK and CDR2 is SYGVNS. This CDR3 is 12 amino acids long.

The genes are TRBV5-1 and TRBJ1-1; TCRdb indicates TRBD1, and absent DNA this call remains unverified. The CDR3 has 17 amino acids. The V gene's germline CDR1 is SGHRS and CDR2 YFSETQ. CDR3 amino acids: CASNPLLGSGLVTEAFF.

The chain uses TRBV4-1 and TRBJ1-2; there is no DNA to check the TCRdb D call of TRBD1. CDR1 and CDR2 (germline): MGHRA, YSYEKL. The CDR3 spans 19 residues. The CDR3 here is CASSQDLNKNRQGSYGYTF.

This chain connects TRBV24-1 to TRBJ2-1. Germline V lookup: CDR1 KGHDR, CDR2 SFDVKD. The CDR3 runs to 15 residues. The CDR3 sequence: CATSDLQVVGNEQFF.

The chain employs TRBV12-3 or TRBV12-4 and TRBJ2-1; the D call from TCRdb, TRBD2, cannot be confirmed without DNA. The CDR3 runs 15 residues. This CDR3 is CASSLASGRDNEQFF.

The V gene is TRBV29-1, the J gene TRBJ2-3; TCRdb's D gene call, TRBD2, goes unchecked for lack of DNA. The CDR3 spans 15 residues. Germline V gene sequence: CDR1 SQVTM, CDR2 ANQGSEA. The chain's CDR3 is CSVVPSGRTTDTQYF.

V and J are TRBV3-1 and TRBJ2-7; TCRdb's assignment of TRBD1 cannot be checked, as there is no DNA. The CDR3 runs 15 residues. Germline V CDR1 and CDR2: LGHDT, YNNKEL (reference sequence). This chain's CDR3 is CASSQRQGYSYEQYF.

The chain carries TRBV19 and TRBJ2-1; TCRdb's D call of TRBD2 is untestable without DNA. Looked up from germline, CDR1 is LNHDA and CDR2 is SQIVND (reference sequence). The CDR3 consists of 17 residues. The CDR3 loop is CASSPFPGLASFNEQFF.